This entry is about one TCR beta chain. The antigen this receptor binds is unknown. No clone much larger than this one lies a single base away; base qualities are absent. Library preparation employed the immunoSEQ multiplex PCR assay. As stored in TCRdb, this immuneACCESS dataset retains in-frame rearrangements with V and J assigned. A fraction of the clones does not appear; measured against another copy, unresolved V genes explain less than half of the discrepancy, and the remainder lacks a known reason. The sample table contains about 79,000 clones; only one count was recorded for about nine tenths of them. The ten largest account for less than 0.6% of the sample. This sample was taken from a study of T cell changes during pregnancy in multiple sclerosis (dated by TCRdb to between 2018 and 2021). The study in broad terms: The study looked at changes in the T cell repertoire across pregnancy in women with multiple sclerosis.

CDR1 and CDR2, looked up from the germline V gene, are MNHNS and SASEGT. The CDR3 has 15 amino acids, counting the end cysteine and phenylalanine. The sequence is cut down to CDR3 DNA, 45 bases in frame from base 1. The V end gives up 2 bases and the J end 7 bases, leaving 5 bases in the junction not matched to a gene. This receptor was identified in a female donor with multiple sclerosis, enrolled in a pregnancy study. Recombination joined TRBV6-1 with TRBJ1-6; TRBD1 agrees with 7 junctional bases. Specimen: CD4+ T cells from peripheral blood mononuclear cells, collected in the second trimester of pregnancy. The CDR3 is CASSELAGGNSPLHF. In nucleotides, the sequence is TGTGCCAGCAGTGAACTAGCAGGGGGAAATTCACCCCTCCACTTT.